Below, 22 T cell receptor beta chains from the same sample are listed, as sequenced in a study of synovial regulatory T cells in juvenile arthritis (dated by TCRdb to the mid-2010s). Library creation used the immunoSEQ multiplex PCR assay. This immuneACCESS table, as held by TCRdb, lists in-frame sequences with V and J called but not all clones. Of the missing ones, under half trace to an unresolved V gene in checked studies; the others have no known cause. The sample table includes 7,700 or so clones. The leading ten clones occupy 1.5% to 2% of the sample. The sample consisted of Treg cells from blood. The sample's cell subset or site label, in plain terms: remaining (HLA-DR-negative) circulating blood Treg cells. The receptors originated from a donor between 2 and 35 years old with juvenile idiopathic arthritis.

The chain is built from TRBV7-8 and TRBJ1-2; TCRdb proposes TRBD1, but this gene call is untestable without DNA. CDR1 and CDR2 (germline): SGHVS, FQNEAQ. There are 16 residues in the CDR3. No coding sequence is recorded. The CDR3 loop is CASSSSGTGGADGYTF.

The V gene is TRBV7-9, the J gene TRBJ2-1. This CDR3 is 14 amino acids long. No DNA sequence is on record. Germline V gene data show CDR1 as SEHNR and CDR2 as FQNEAQ (reference sequence). This CDR3 reads CASSLGGAINEQFF.

The V gene is TRBV28, the J gene TRBJ1-1. Germline loops: CDR1 MDHEN, CDR2 SYDVKM. This CDR3 is built from 12 residues. No DNA appears here. The chain's CDR3 is CASSPARTEAFF. Complete variable domain (other parts from reference TRBV28 and TRBJ1-1): DVKVTQSSRYLVKRTGEKVFLECVQDMDHENMFWYRQDPGLGLRLIYFSYDVKMKEKGDIPEGYSVSREKKERFSLILESASTNQTSMYLCASSPARTEAFFGQGTRLTVV.

The V and J genes are TRBV2 and TRBJ2-7; TCRdb's assignment of TRBD1 cannot be checked, as there is no DNA. Looked up from germline, CDR1 is SNHLY and CDR2 is FYNNEI. The CDR3 runs to 13 residues. Only the protein sequence is given. This chain's CDR3 is CASSVTHSYEQYF.

The J gene is TRBJ1-1, the V gene TRBV10-1; the D gene TCRdb calls, TRBD1, cannot be checked with no DNA. The CDR3 contains 13 residues. This entry has no DNA. The V gene's germline CDR1 is WNHNN and CDR2 SYGVQD (reference sequence). Here the CDR3 reads CASSGPNRGEAFF.

CDR3 amino acids: CASSHRTGAFNQPQHF. The V gene is TRBV28, the J gene TRBJ1-5; TCRdb returns TRBD1, unconfirmable since there is no DNA. CDR3 length: 16 residues. Nucleotide data are not available. Germline V gene lookup returns CDR1 MDHEN and CDR2 SYDVKM.

This chain joins TRBV6-5 and TRBJ2-2. The CDR3 is 13 amino acids. DNA for this receptor is not on file. CDR1 is MNHEY and CDR2 is SVGAGI in the germline V gene. CDR3 sequence: CASSSGPTGELFF.

The J gene is TRBJ2-3, the V gene TRBV4-3; TCRdb's D call, TRBD2, is unchecked because there is no DNA. The V gene's germline CDR1 is LGHNA and CDR2 YSLEER. This CDR3 is built from 17 residues. The DNA is unrecorded. The CDR3 is CASSRMFRREGGDTQYF.

The chain carries TRBV4-3 and TRBJ2-5. This CDR3 has 14 amino acids. DNA for this receptor is not on file. CDR1 LGHNA and CDR2 YSLEER come from the germline V gene. The CDR3 sequence: CASSQDVAGETQYF.

The chain employs TRBV6-1 and TRBJ1-1. The CDR3 consists of 12 residues. The protein alone is recorded here. The germline V gene has CDR1 MNHNS and CDR2 SASEGT. The CDR3 is CASSGVELKAFF.

The chain combines TRBV9 with TRBJ2-5; with no DNA, the TCRdb D assignment of TRBD2 cannot be verified. Germline loops: CDR1 SGDLS, CDR2 YYNGEE. The CDR3 contains 14 residues. No DNA is recorded. The CDR3 loop is CASSVGIGGETQYF.

V is TRBV28 and J is TRBJ2-7; TCRdb's D call, TRBD1, is unchecked because there is no DNA. Germline V lookup: CDR1 MDHEN, CDR2 SYDVKM. The CDR3 covers 14 residues. The protein alone is recorded here. The CDR3 sequence: CASRTFGTGGEQYF.

The gene calls are TRBV7-8 and TRBJ2-5; absent DNA, TCRdb's TRBD2 call cannot be checked. CDR1 is SGHVS, CDR2 FQNEAQ, per germline. The CDR3 totals 14 residues. No DNA appears here. Here the CDR3 reads CASTRGGARETQYF.

The chain carries TRBV11-1 and TRBJ2-7; the TRBD2 assignment by TCRdb is unverifiable without DNA. The CDR3 loop spans 15 amino acids. DNA for this receptor is not on file. Germline loops: CDR1 SGHAT, CDR2 FQDESV (reference sequence). The CDR3 here is CASSLSLAGEYEQYF.

The chain couples TRBV5-6 to TRBJ1-2; TCRdb reports TRBD1, a call that lacks DNA to check it against. CDR1 SGHDT and CDR2 YYEEEE come from the germline V gene. This CDR3 has 13 residues. No DNA is listed. The CDR3 loop reads CASGKIQENGYTF.

This clone is labeled medium-sized (0.01 to 0.1%) based on frequency. The chain links TRBV28 to TRBJ2-7; no DNA is available, so the TRBD2 call from TCRdb remains unchecked. The CDR3 totals 11 residues. The coding DNA is unavailable. Germline CDR1 reads MDHEN; CDR2 reads SYDVKM. This CDR3 is CAAVRNYEQYF.

The chain is built from TRBV5-4 and TRBJ1-2. The CDR3 has 14 residues. No coding sequence is recorded. Germline CDR1 SGHNT, CDR2 YYREEE (reference sequence). The CDR3 loop is CASKSGMENYGYTF.

The V call is TRBV7-9, the J call TRBJ2-1; no DNA is available, so the TRBD2 call from TCRdb remains unchecked. This CDR3 spans 15 amino acids. No DNA is given. CDR1 is SEHNR and CDR2 is FQNEAQ in the germline V gene (reference sequence). The CDR3 spells CASSPTSGRANEQFF.

This chain uses TRBV19 with TRBJ2-1. The CDR3 runs 15 residues. The DNA is unrecorded. Germline CDR1 is LNHDA and CDR2 is SQIVND (reference sequence). The CDR3: CASSKVGPRYNEQFF.

The chain is built from TRBV2 and TRBJ2-2; TCRdb returns TRBD1, unconfirmable since there is no DNA. The germline CDR1 and CDR2 sequences are SNHLY and FYNNEI. The CDR3 is 13 amino acids. The DNA is not on file. The CDR3 loop reads CASRYRHQGELFF. Variable domain in full (rest from reference TRBV2 and TRBJ2-2): EPEVTQTPSHQVTQMGQEVILRCVPISNHLYFYWYRQILGQKVEFLVSFYNNEISEKSEIFDDQFSVERPDGSNFTLKIRSTKLEDSAMYFCASRYRHQGELFFGEGSRLTVL.

V gene TRBV10-1 combines with J gene TRBJ2-2; as DNA is missing, the TRBD2 call by TCRdb cannot be tested. Germline assignment: CDR1 WNHNN and CDR2 SYGVQD (reference sequence). The CDR3 extends over 14 amino acids. No DNA sequence was recorded. CDR3 protein: CASSEATNTGELFF.

This clone is labeled medium-sized based on frequency. This chain uses TRBV7-9 with TRBJ1-2. The CDR3 has 12 residues. No DNA accompanies this entry. The germline gives CDR1 SEHNR, CDR2 FQNEAQ (reference sequence). CDR3 residues: CASSWGADGYTF.